This T cell receptor (beta chain) was found in a study of identical twins. TCRdb ran MiXCR on the 5' RACE reads and lists one entry per CDR3 protein. The sample yields 150,000 or so distinct CDR3 sequences, under 4.5% seen once. This clonotype was counted ten times or more. Trimming at V came to 5 bases and at J to 7 bases, leaving 5 bases not matched to a gene. The CDR3 is 13 residues long. The germline CDR1 and CDR2 sequences are SGHTA and FQGNSA. The TCR sequence derives from a young man in good health. Sequencing used memory T cells sorted from blood. The chain has TRBV7-2 and TRBJ2-1, with 7 bases fitting TRBD2. This CDR3 reads CASSARLANEQFF. The CDR3 region has the DNA TGTGCCAGCAGCGCCAGACTAGCTAATGAGCAGTTCTTC.